This entry concerns a single T cell receptor beta chain. This entry is derived from a study of blood T cell repertoires in COVID-19. Study context: Collection of acute and convalescent COVID-19 samples took place in the United States, Italy and Spain. Nucleic acid was either cDNA or gDNA, and it came from T cells, B-cell-depleted T cells, or PBMCs.

The germline gives CDR1 SNHLY, CDR2 FYNNEI. V was clipped by 6 bases and J by 7 bases, with 16 bases between them. This CDR3 has 14 amino acids. Source study methods: Amplification of reference gene primers provided the estimated nucleated cell counts. The data were produced by immunoSEQ multiplex PCR, yet TCRdb's version contains in-frame clones alone and is incomplete. V and J calls and clone size are copied from that table; D and trimming were computed from the DNA. The profile shows 40,000 to 45,000 clones, 75% to 90% of them singletons. This chain joins TRBV2 and TRBJ2-1, with D possibly matching TRBD2 (7 bases). The source material was peripheral blood. This sequence originates from a man aged 55 to 70 with active COVID-19. DNA of the CDR3: TGTGCCAGCAGGAGGGGGGGATTCGAAAATGAGCAGTTCTTC. It encodes CASRRGGFENEQFF.